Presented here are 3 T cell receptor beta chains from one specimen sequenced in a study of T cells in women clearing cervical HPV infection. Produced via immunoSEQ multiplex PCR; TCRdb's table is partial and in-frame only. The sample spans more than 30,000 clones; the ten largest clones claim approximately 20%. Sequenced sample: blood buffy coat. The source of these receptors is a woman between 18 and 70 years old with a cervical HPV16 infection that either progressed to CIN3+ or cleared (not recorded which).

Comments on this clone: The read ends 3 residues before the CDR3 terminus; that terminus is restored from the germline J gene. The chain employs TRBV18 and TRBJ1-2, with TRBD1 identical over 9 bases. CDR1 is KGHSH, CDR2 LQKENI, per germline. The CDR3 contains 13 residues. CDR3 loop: CASSPLDRGDYTF. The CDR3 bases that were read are TGTGCCAGCTCACCCCTGGACAGGGGCGAC.

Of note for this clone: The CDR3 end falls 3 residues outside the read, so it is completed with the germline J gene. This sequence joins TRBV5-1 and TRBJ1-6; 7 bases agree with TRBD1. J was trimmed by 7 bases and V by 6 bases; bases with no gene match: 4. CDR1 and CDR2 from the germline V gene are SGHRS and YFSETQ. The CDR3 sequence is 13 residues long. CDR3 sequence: CASMGTENSPLHF. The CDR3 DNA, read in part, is TGCGCCAGCATGGGGACAGAAAATTCACCC.

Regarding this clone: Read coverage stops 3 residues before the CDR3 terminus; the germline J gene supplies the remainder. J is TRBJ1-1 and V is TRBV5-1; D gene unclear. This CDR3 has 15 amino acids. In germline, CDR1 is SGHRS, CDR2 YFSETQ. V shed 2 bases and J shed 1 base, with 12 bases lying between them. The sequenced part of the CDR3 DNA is TGCGCCAGCAGCTTTACGACACAGTCGAACACTGAA. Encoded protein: CASSFTTQSNTE. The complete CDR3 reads CASSFTTQSNTEAFF.